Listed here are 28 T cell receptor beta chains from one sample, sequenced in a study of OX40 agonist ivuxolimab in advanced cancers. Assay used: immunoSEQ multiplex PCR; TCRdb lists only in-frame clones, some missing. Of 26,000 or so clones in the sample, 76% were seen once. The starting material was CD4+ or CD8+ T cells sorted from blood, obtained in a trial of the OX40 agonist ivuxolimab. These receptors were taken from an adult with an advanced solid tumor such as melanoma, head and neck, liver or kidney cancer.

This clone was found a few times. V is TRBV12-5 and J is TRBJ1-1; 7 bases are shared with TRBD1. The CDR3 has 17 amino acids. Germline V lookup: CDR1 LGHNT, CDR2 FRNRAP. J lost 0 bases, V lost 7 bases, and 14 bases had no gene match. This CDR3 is CASVSLGQLVLNTEAFF. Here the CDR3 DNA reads TGTGCTAGTGTTTCATTGGGACAGCTGGTTTTGAACACTGAAGCTTTCTTT.

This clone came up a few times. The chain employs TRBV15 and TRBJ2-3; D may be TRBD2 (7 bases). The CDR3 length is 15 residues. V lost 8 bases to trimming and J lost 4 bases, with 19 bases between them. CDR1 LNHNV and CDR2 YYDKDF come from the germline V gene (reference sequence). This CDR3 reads CATQPRGGGPDTQYF. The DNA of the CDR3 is TGTGCCACCCAGCCTAGAGGGGGAGGGCCAGATACGCAGTATTTT.

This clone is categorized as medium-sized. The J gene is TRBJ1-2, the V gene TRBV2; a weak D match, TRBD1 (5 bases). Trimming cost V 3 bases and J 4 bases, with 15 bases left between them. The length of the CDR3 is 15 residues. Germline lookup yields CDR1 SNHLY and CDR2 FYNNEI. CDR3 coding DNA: TGTGCCAGCAGTGATTGGCAGGGAGTGTCCTATGGCTACACCTTC. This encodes CASSDWQGVSYGYTF.

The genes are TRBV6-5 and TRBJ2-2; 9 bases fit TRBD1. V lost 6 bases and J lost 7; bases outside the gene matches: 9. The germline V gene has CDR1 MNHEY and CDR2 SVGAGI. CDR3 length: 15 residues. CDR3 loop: CASSRGDRVIGELFF. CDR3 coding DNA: TGTGCCAGCAGCAGGGGGGACAGGGTCATCGGGGAGCTGTTTTTT.

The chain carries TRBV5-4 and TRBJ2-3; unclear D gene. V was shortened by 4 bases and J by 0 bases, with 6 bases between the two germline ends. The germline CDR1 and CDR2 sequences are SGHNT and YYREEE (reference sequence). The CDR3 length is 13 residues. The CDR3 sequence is CASSRASTDTQYF. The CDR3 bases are TGTGCCAGCAGCCGTGCTAGCACAGATACGCAGTATTTT. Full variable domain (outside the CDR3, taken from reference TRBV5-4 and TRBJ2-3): ETGVTQSPTHLIKTRGQQVTLRCSSQSGHNTVSWYQQALGQGPQFIFQYYREEENGRGNFPPRFSGLQFPNYSSELNVNALELDDSALYLCASSRASTDTQYFGPGTRLTVL.

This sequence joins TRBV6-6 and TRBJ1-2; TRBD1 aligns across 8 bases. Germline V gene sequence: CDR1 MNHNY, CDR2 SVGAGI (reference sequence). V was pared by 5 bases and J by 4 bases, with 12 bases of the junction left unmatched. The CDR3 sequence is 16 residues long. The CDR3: CASSTTPRTGSYGYTF. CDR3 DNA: TGTGCCAGCAGTACCACACCAAGGACAGGGAGCTATGGCTACACCTTC.

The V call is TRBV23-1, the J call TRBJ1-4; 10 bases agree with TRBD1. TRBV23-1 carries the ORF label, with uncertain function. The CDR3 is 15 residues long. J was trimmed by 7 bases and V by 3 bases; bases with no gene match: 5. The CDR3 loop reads CASSQGQGRGEKLFF. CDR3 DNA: TGCGCCAGCAGTCAGGGACAGGGGCGAGGTGAAAAACTGTTTTTT.

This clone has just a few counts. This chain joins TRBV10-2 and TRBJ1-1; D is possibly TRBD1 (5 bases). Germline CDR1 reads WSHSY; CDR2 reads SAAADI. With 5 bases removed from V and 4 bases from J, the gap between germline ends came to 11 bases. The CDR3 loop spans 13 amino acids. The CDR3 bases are TGCGCCAGCAGTCCCAGGGCCGGCACTGAAGCTTTCTTT. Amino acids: CASSPRAGTEAFF.

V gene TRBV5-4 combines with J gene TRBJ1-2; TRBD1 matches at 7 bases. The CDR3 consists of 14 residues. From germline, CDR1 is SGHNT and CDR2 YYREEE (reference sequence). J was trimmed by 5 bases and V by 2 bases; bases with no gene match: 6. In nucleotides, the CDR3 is TGTGCCAGCAGCTTTCAGACAGGGCTTTATGGCTACACCTTC. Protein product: CASSFQTGLYGYTF.

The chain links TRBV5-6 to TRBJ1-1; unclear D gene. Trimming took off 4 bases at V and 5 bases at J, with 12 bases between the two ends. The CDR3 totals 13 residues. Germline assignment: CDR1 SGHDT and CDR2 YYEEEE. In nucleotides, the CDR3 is TGTGCCAGCAGCCCCAGCCCCACGACTGAAGCTTTCTTT. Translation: CASSPSPTTEAFF.

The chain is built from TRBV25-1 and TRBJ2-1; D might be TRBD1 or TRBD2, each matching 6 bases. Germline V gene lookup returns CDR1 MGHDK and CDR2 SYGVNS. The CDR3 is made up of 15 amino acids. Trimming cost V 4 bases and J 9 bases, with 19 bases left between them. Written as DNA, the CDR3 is TGTGCCAGCAGTGCCGGCTCAAGGGGGGCCCTTGAGCAGTTCTTC. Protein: CASSAGSRGALEQFF.

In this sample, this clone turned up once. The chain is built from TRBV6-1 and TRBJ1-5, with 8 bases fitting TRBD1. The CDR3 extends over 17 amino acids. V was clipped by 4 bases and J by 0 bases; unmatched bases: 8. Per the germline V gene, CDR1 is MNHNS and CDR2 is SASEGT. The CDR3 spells CASSAGTGFISNQPQHF. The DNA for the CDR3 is TGTGCCAGCAGTGCCGGGACAGGCTTTATTAGCAATCAGCCCCAGCATTTT.

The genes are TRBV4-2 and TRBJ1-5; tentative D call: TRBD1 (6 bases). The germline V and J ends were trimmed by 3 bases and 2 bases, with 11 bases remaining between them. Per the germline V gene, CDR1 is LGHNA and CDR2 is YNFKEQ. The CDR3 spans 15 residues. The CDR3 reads CASSQARGGNQPQHF. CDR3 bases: TGTGCCAGCAGCCAGGCAAGGGGGGGCAATCAGCCCCAGCATTTT.

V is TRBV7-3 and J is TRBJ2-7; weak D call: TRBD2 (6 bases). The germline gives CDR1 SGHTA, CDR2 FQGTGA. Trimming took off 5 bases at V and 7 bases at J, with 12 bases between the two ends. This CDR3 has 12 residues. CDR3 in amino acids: CASSLDRGEQYF. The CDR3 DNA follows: TGTGCCAGCAGCCTAGACCGGGGGGAGCAGTACTTC.

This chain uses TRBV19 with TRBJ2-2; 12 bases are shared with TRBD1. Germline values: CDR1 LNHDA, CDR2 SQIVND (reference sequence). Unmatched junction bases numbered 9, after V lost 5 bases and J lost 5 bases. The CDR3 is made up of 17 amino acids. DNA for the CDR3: TGTGCCAGTAGTTGGGACAGGGGGCGAGATTGGACCGGGGAGCTGTTTTTT. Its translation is CASSWDRGRDWTGELFF.

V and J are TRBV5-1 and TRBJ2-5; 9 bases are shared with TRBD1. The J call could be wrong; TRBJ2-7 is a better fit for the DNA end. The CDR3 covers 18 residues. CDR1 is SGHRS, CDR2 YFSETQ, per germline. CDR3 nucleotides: TGCGCCAGCAGCTTAAAAACTGCCGGGACAGGGCAGGTTCTCGAGCAGTACTTC. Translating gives CASSLKTAGTGQVLEQYF.

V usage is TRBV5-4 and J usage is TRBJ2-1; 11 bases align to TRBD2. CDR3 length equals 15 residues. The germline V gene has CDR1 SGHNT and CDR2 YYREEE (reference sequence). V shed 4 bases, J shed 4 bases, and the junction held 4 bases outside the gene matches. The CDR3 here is CASSLGLAGYNEQFF. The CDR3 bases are TGTGCCAGCAGCCTTGGACTAGCGGGTTACAATGAGCAGTTCTTC.

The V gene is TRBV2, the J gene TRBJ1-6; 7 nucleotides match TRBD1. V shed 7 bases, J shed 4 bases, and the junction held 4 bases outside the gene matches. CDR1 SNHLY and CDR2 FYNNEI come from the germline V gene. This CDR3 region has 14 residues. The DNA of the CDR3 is TGTGCCAGCACGGGACAGATATATAATTCACCCCTCCACTTT. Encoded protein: CASTGQIYNSPLHF.

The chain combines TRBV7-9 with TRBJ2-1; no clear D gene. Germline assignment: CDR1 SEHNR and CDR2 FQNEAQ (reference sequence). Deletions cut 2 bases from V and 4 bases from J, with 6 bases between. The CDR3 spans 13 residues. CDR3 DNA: TGTGCCAGCAGCTTAACTACGTACAATGAGCAGTTCTTC. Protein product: CASSLTTYNEQFF.

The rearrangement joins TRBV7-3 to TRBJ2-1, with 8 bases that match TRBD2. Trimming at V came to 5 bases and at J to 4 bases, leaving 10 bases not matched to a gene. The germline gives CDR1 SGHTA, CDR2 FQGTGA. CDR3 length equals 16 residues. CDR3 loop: CASSVKAGAGYNEQFF. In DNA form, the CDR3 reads TGTGCCAGCAGCGTAAAAGCGGGGGCCGGATACAATGAGCAGTTCTTC.

The CDR3 DNA sequence: TGCAGCGTTGAATATTACAGGGAGATCGGGAATGAGCAGTTCTTC. Protein product: CSVEYYREIGNEQFF. The rearrangement joins TRBV29-1 to TRBJ2-1; possible D gene TRBD1, 6 bases. The V and J ends lost 2 bases and 7 bases respectively, with 18 bases between them. Germline CDR1 reads SQVTM; CDR2 reads ANQGSEA. The CDR3 totals 15 residues.

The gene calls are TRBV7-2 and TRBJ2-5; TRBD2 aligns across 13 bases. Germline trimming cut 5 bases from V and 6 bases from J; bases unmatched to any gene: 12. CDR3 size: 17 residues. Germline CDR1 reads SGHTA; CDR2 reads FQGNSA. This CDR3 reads CASSPAPLAGGRKTQYF. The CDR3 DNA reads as TGTGCCAGCAGCCCAGCCCCACTAGCGGGGGGGCGAAAGACCCAGTACTTC.

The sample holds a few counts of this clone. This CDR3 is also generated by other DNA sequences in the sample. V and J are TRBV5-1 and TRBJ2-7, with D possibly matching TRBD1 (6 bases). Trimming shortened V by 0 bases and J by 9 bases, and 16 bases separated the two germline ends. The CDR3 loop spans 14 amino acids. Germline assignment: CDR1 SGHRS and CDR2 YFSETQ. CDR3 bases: TGCGCCAGCAGCTTGGGACAGGAAAGTTCGGGGCAGTACTTC. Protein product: CASSLGQESSGQYF.

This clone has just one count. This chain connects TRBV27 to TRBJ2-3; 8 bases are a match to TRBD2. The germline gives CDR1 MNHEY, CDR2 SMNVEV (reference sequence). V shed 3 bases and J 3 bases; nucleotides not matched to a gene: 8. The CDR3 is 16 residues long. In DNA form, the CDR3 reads TGTGCCAGCAGTTTCTCGGGACTAGGGGGGACAGATACGCAGTATTTT. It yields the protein CASSFSGLGGTDTQYF.

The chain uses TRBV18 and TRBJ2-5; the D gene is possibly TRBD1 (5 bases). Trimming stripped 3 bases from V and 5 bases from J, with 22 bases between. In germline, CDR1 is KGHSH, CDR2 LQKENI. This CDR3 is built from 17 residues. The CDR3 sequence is CASSPEDVGRVGETQYF. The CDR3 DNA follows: TGTGCCAGCTCACCCGAAGATGTGGGGCGAGTAGGGGAGACCCAGTACTTC.

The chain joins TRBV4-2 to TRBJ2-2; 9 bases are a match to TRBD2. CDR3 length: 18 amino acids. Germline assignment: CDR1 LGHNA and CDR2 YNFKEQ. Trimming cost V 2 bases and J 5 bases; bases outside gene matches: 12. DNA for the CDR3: TGTGCCAGCAGCCAACCCTTAGGCGGGGGGGCCCGAACCGGGGAGCTGTTTTTT. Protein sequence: CASSQPLGGGARTGELFF.

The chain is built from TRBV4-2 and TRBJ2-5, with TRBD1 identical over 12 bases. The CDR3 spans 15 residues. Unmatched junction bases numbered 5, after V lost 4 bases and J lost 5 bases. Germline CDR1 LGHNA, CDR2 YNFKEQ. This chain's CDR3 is CASSPGQGAGETQYF. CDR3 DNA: TGTGCCAGCAGCCCGGGACAGGGGGCAGGTGAGACCCAGTACTTC.

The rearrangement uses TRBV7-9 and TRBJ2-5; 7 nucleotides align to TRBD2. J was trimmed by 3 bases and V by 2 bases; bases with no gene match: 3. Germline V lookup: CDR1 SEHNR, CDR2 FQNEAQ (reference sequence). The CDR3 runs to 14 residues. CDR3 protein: CASSLTSGKETQYF. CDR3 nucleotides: TGTGCCAGCAGCTTAACCAGCGGGAAAGAGACCCAGTACTTC.